Listed below are T cell receptor beta chains from one sample, sequenced in a study of blood T cell repertoires in COVID-19. Some clones are missing from TCRdb's copy, which holds only in-frame ones; the method was immunoSEQ multiplex PCR. This sample carries about 260,000 clones, 80% to 90% of them seen once, and the ten largest clones take about a tenth. Sequencing was performed on peripheral blood. These receptors were taken from a woman between 65 and 79 years old with COVID-19, enrolled during active disease. CDR3s include the opening cysteine and the closing phenylalanine or tryptophan. A D gene is named only where the DNA matches it firmly. The size field is filled for only some rows; it gives once, few, many or a size class.

NA,TRBV19,TRBJ2-3,NA,CASTTRPGSDTQYF,TGTGCCAGTACTACTAGACCGGGCTCAGATACGCAGTATTTT
NA,TRBV23-1,TRBJ1-1,NA,CASPRGGLNTEAFF,TGCGCCAGCCCAAGGGGAGGCTTGAACACTGAAGCTTTCTTT
TRBD2,TRBV24-1,TRBJ2-1,NA,CATTTGTGGRREQFF,TGTGCCACTACAACCGGAACGGGAGGCCGGCGTGAGCAGTTCTTC
TRBD2,TRBV10-3,TRBJ2-1,once,CAIGPGLAGEQFF,TGTGCCATCGGACCGGGACTAGCAGGTGAGCAGTTCTTC
TRBD2,TRBV6-5,TRBJ2-7,NA,CASRGLAGEQYF,TGTGCCAGCAGAGGTCTAGCGGGGGAGCAGTACTTC
NA,TRBV7-8,TRBJ2-7,NA,CASSSPSQGIYEQYF,TGTGCCAGCAGCTCGCCCTCACAGGGTATCTACGAGCAGTACTTC
TRBD1,TRBV7-9,TRBJ2-7,few,CASSSPEGTGFPYEQYF,TGTGCCAGCAGCTCCCCCGAGGGGACAGGGTTCCCCTACGAGCAGTACTTC
NA,TRBV2,TRBJ1-1,NA,CASRGEGTEAFF,TGTGCCAGCAGGGGGGAGGGGACTGAAGCTTTCTTT
TRBD1,TRBV7-9,TRBJ2-7,NA,CASSFDRGWQYF,TGTGCCAGCAGCTTTGACAGGGGCTGGCAGTACTTC
TRBD2,TRBV19,TRBJ2-1,NA,CASSATLAGGYNEQFF,TGTGCCAGTAGTGCCACGCTAGCGGGAGGGTACAATGAGCAGTTCTTC
TRBD2,TRBV28,TRBJ2-4,NA,CASLLAGAKNIQYF,TGTGCCAGCCTTTTAGCGGGAGCCAAAAACATTCAGTACTTC
TRBD1,TRBV4-1,TRBJ1-1,once,CASSQWGQGNTEAFF,TGCGCCAGCAGCCAATGGGGACAGGGGAACACTGAAGCTTTCTTT
TRBD2,TRBV2,TRBJ2-1,NA,CASRAGTSHNEQFF,TGTGCCAGCAGAGCCGGGACTAGCCACAATGAGCAGTTCTTC
NA,TRBV27,TRBJ2-5,NA,CASSQDRSPSFGTQYF,TGTGCCAGCAGCCAGGACAGATCCCCTTCCTTTGGGACCCAGTACTTC
NA,TRBV7-2,TRBJ2-3,NA,CASSLVGDTDTQYF,TGTGCCAGCAGCTTAGTGGGAGATACAGATACGCAGTATTTT